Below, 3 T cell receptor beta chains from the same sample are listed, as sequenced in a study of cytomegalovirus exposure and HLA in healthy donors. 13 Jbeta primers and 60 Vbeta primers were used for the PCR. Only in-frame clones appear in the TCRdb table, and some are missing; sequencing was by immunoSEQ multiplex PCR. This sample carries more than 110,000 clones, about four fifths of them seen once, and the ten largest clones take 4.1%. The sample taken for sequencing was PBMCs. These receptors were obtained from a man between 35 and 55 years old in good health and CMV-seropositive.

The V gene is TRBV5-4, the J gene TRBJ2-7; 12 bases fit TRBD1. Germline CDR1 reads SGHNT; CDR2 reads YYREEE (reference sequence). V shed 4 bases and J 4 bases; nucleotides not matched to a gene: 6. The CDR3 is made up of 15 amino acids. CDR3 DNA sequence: TGTGCCAGCAGCCTCGGGACAGGGGGCACATACGAGCAGTACTTC. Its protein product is CASSLGTGGTYEQYF. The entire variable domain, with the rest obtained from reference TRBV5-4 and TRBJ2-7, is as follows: ETGVTQSPTHLIKTRGQQVTLRCSSQSGHNTVSWYQQALGQGPQFIFQYYREEENGRGNFPPRFSGLQFPNYSSELNVNALELDDSALYLCASSLGTGGTYEQYFGPGTRLTVT.

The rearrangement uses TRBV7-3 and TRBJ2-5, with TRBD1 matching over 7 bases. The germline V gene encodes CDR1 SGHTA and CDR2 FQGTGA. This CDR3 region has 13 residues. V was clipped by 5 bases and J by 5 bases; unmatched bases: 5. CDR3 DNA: TGTGCCAGCAGCCGCACGGGACAGGAGACCCAGTACTTC. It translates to CASSRTGQETQYF.

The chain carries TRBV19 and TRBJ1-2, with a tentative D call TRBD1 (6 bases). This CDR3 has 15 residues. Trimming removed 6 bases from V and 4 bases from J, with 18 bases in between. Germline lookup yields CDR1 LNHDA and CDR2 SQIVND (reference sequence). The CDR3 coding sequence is TGTGCCAGTAGGGTATCGGGAGGGGGGACCTATGGCTACACCTTC. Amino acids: CASRVSGGGTYGYTF.